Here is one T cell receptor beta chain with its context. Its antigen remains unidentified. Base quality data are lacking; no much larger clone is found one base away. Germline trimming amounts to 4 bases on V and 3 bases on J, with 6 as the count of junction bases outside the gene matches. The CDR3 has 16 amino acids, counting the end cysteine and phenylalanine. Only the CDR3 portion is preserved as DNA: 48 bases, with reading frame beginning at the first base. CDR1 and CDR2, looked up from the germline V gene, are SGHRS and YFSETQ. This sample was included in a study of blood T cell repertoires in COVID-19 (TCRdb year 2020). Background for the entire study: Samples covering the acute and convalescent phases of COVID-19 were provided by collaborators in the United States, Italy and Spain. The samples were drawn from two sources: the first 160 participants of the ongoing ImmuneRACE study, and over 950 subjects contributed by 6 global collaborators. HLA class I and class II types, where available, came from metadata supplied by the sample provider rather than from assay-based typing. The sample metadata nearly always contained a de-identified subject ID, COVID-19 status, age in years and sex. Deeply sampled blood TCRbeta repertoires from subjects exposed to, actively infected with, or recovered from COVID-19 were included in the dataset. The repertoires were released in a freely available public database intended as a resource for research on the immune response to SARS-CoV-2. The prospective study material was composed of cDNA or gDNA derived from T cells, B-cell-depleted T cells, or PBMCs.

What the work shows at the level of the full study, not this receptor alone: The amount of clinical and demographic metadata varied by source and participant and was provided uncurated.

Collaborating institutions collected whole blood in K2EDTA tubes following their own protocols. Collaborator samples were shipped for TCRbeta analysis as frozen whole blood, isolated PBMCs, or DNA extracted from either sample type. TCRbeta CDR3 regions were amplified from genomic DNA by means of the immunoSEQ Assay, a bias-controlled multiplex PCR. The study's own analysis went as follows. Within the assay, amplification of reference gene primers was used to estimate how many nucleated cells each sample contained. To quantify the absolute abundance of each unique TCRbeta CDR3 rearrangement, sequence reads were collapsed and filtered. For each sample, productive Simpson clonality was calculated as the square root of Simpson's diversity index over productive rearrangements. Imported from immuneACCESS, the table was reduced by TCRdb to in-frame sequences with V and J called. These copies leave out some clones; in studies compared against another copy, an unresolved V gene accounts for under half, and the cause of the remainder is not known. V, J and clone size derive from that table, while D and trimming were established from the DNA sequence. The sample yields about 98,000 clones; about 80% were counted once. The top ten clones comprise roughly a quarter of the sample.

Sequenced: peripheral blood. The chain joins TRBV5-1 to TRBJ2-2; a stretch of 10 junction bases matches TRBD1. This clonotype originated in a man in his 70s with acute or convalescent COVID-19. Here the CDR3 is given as CASSPRTGGDTGELFF. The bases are TGCGCCAGCAGCCCACGGACAGGGGGTGACACCGGGGAGCTGTTTTTT.